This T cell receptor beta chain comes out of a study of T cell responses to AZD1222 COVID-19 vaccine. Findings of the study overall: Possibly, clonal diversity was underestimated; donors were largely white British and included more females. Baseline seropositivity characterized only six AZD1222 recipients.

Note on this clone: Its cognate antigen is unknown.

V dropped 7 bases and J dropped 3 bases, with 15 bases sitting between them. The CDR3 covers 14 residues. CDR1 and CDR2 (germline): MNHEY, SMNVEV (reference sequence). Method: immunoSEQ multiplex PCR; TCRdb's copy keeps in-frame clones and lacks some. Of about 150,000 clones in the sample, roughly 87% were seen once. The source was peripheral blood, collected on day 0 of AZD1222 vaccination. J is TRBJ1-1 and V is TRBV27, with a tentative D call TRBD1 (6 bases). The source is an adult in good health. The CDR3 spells CASTPSGAYTEAFF. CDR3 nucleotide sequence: TGTGCCAGCACCCCGTCAGGGGCGTACACTGAAGCTTTCTTT.